One and the same sample provided the 4 T cell receptor beta chains below, sequenced in a study of cytomegalovirus exposure and HLA in healthy donors. Primers for the PCR totalled 60 Vbeta and 13 Jbeta. The data were produced by immunoSEQ multiplex PCR, yet TCRdb's version contains in-frame clones alone and is incomplete. The sample comprises some 180,000 clones, 80% of which are singletons, and 1.3% to 1.5% rests with the top ten. The sequenced sample was PBMCs. The receptors derive from a girl between 10 and 17 years old in good health and CMV-seropositive.

The chain uses TRBV6-4 and TRBJ2-1, with 7 bases that match TRBD2. Germline values: CDR1 MRHNA, CDR2 SNTAGT. This CDR3 comprises 15 residues. V trimming: 8 bases; J trimming: 7 bases; junction bases outside the gene matches: 14. In nucleotides, the CDR3 is TGTGCCAGCCGAGACAATCGCGGGAGTTTGAATGAGCAGTTCTTC. The encoded protein is CASRDNRGSLNEQFF.

This clone was recorded only once. The rearrangement joins TRBV9 to TRBJ2-1; 13 bases fit TRBD2. The germline CDR1 and CDR2 sequences are SGDLS and YYNGEE. The CDR3 totals 17 residues. V dropped 2 bases and J dropped 2; count of bases not matched to a gene: 4. The CDR3 DNA follows: TGTGCCAGCAGCGTTGGACTAGCGGGGGACCCCTACAATGAGCAGTTCTTC. As protein: CASSVGLAGDPYNEQFF.

The chain combines TRBV19 with TRBJ1-1; 10 bases match TRBD1. Germline lookup yields CDR1 LNHDA and CDR2 SQIVND (reference sequence). CDR3 length equals 15 residues. Trimming at V came to 3 bases and at J to 4 bases, leaving 5 bases not matched to a gene. The CDR3 is CASSIFGQGGTEAFF. The CDR3, as DNA: TGTGCCAGTAGTATTTTCGGACAGGGGGGCACTGAAGCTTTCTTT.

The rearrangement links TRBV5-4 to TRBJ2-7; 9 nucleotides align to TRBD2. The CDR3 sequence is 17 residues long. CDR1 is SGHNT, CDR2 YYREEE, per germline (reference sequence). The junction had 9 bases not matched to a gene; V was cut back by 2 bases and J by 0 bases. In DNA, the CDR3 is TGTGCCAGCAGCTTCGGTTCTAGCGGGACGATCTCCTACGAGCAGTACTTC. It is translated as CASSFGSSGTISYEQYF. Full variable domain (rest looked up from reference TRBV5-4 and TRBJ2-7): ETGVTQSPTHLIKTRGQQVTLRCSSQSGHNTVSWYQQALGQGPQFIFQYYREEENGRGNFPPRFSGLQFPNYSSELNVNALELDDSALYLCASSFGSSGTISYEQYFGPGTRLTVT.